The 11 T cell receptor beta chains in this list originate from one sample, sequenced in a study of blood T cell repertoires in COVID-19. The method was immunoSEQ multiplex PCR; TCRdb's version includes in-frame clones alone and lacks a portion of them. The sample yields 150,000 to 200,000 clones, almost 85% seen once. Material: peripheral blood. These receptors originate from a man aged 18-30 years with active or convalescent COVID-19.

The chain employs TRBV7-2 and TRBJ2-5; D remains unclear. The length of the CDR3 is 14 residues. The ends were cut back, 5 bases at V and 1 base at J, with 11 bases in the middle. Germline CDR1 SGHTA, CDR2 FQGNSA. CDR3 protein: CASSLQRSQETQYF. The DNA of the CDR3 is TGTGCCAGCAGCCTCCAGAGGAGCCAAGAGACCCAGTACTTC.

This chain connects TRBV14 to TRBJ2-6, with a possible D match to TRBD1 (6 bases). CDR1 and CDR2 (germline): SGHDN, FVKESK. V was shortened by 3 bases and J by 2 bases, with 11 bases between the two germline ends. The CDR3 is 16 residues long. The CDR3 region has the DNA TGTGCCAGCAGCCAGGGATGGGGGCCTGGGGCCAACGTCCTGACTTTC. It specifies CASSQGWGPGANVLTF.

The chain links TRBV2 to TRBJ2-3; D uncertain. Germline CDR1 reads SNHLY; CDR2 reads FYNNEI. The CDR3 spans 15 residues. Trimming shortened V by 4 bases and J by 0 bases, and 11 bases separated the two germline ends. The CDR3 nucleotides are TGTGCCAGCAGTGCTGAGCTGAGAAGCACAGATACGCAGTATTTT. Its translation is CASSAELRSTDTQYF.

The J gene is TRBJ1-2, the V gene TRBV5-1, with 9 bases that match TRBD1. V shed 4 bases and J 8 bases; nucleotides not matched to a gene: 9. The CDR3 loop spans 14 amino acids. CDR1 and CDR2 from the germline V gene are SGHRS and YFSETQ. The CDR3 protein is CASSLTGGVRGYTF. CDR3 DNA: TGCGCCAGCAGCCTGACAGGGGGGGTGCGAGGCTACACCTTC. The full variable domain, completed using reference TRBV5-1 and TRBJ1-2, is KAGVTQTPRYLIKTRGQQVTLSCSPISGHRSVSWYQQTPGQGLQFLFEYFSETQRNKGNFPGRFSGRQFSNSRSEMNVSTLELGDSALYLCASSLTGGVRGYTFGSGTRLTVV.

The V and J genes are TRBV7-2 and TRBJ2-5, with 7 positions matching TRBD2. Germline lookup yields CDR1 SGHTA and CDR2 FQGNSA. After removal of 5 bases from V and 3 bases from J, the junction contained 3 bases not matched to a gene. The length of the CDR3 is 13 residues. CDR3 loop: CASSVGTKETQYF. The CDR3, as DNA: TGTGCCAGCAGCGTCGGGACTAAAGAGACCCAGTACTTC.

The V gene is TRBV5-6, the J gene TRBJ1-5, with 8 nucleotides matching TRBD1. Germline CDR1 is SGHDT and CDR2 is YYEEEE. The CDR3 runs to 16 residues. J gave up 2 bases and V 5 bases, and 9 bases lay outside the gene matches. CDR3 sequence reads: CASSYWTGFGNQPQHF. The CDR3 DNA reads TGTGCCAGCAGTTATTGGACAGGGTTCGGCAATCAGCCCCAGCATTTT.

In this sample, this clone turned up once. The rearrangement joins TRBV19 to TRBJ1-1; tentatively, D is TRBD1 (5 bases). The CDR3 is 14 amino acids. Germline V gives CDR1 LNHDA, CDR2 SQIVND (reference sequence). The V gene lost 1 base and the J gene lost 1 base, with 7 bases spanning the gap. This CDR3 reads CASSIGTPNTEAFF. In DNA, the CDR3 is TGTGCCAGTAGTATAGGGACACCGAACACTGAAGCTTTCTTT.

V is TRBV2 and J is TRBJ2-3, with D possibly matching TRBD2 (6 bases). Per the germline V gene, CDR1 is SNHLY and CDR2 is FYNNEI. Trimming pared 6 bases from V and 5 bases from J, leaving 15 bases between. The CDR3 has 14 residues. The CDR3 nucleotides are TGTGCCAGCAGCGACACTAGCATCAGAGATACGCAGTATTTT. It is translated as CASSDTSIRDTQYF.

V usage is TRBV11-1 and J usage is TRBJ2-2; the match to TRBD2 covers 10 bases. The CDR3 has 14 residues. V lost 3 bases, J lost 9 bases, and 4 bases stayed unmatched. Per germline, CDR1 SGHAT and CDR2 FQDESV (reference sequence). Here the CDR3 reads CASSLGLARRELFF. The CDR3, as DNA: TGTGCCAGCAGCTTGGGACTAGCGAGGAGGGAGCTGTTTTTT.

This clone was recorded once. The V call is TRBV2, the J call TRBJ2-1; D remains ambiguous. Trimming cost V 5 bases and J 4 bases, with 9 bases left between them. CDR1 is SNHLY and CDR2 is FYNNEI in the germline V gene. The CDR3 length is 13 residues. The CDR3 nucleotides are TGTGCCAGCAGTTTCTCCCTATACAATGAGCAGTTCTTC. Translated, it gives CASSFSLYNEQFF.

This clone was picked up one time. The V call is TRBV11-2, the J call TRBJ2-1, with D possibly TRBD2 on 5 matching bases. This CDR3 has 16 amino acids. Germline V gives CDR1 SGHAT, CDR2 FQNNGV. V was shortened by 3 bases and J by 4 bases, with 16 bases between the two germline ends. DNA for the CDR3: TGTGCCAGCAGCTTTTTAGCGCGAGTAGTATACAATGAGCAGTTCTTC. Translation gives CASSFLARVVYNEQFF. The whole variable domain, filled in from reference TRBV11-2 and TRBJ2-1, reads EAGVAQSPRYKIIEKRQSVAFWCNPISGHATLYWYQQILGQGPKLLIQFQNNGVVDDSQLPKDRFSAERLKGVDSTLKIQPAKLEDSAVYLCASSFLARVVYNEQFFGPGTRLTVL.